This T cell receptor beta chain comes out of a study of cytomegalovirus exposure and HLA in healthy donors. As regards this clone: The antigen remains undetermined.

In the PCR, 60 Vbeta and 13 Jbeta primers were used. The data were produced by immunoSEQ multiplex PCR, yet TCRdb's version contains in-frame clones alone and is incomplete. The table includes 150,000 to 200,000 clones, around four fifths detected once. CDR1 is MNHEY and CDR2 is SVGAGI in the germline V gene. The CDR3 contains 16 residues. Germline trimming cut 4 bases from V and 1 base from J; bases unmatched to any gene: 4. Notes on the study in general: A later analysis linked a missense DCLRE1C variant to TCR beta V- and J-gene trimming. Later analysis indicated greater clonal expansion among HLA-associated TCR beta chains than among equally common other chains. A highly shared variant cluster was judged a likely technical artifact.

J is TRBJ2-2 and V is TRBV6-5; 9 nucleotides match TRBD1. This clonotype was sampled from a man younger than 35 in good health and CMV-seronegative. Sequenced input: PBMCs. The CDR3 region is CASSSTGGMNTGELFF. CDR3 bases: TGTGCCAGCAGTTCCACAGGGGGCATGAACACCGGGGAGCTGTTTTTT.